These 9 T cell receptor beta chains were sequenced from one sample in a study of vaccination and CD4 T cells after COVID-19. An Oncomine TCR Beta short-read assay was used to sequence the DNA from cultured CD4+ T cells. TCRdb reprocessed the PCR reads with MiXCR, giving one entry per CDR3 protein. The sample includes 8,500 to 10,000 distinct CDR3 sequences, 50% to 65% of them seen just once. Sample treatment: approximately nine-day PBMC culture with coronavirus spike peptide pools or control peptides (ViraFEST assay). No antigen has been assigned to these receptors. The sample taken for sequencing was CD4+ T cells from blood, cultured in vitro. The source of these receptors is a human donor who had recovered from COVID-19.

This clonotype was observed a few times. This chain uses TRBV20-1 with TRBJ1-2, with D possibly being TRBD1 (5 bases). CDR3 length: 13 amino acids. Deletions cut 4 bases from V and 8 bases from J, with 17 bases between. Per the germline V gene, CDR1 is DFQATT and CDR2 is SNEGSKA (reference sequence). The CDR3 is CSAIRSGTYGYTF. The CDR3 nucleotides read TGCAGTGCTATAAGATCGGGGACTTACGGCTACACCTTC.

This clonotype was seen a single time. The CDR3 protein is CASSQQQGVDQPQHF. As DNA, the CDR3 is TGCGCCAGCAGCCAACAACAGGGGGTGGATCAGCCCCAGCATTTT. The V call is TRBV4-3, the J call TRBJ1-5, with 8 bases fitting TRBD1. CDR1 is LGHNA, CDR2 YSLEER, per germline. The CDR3 covers 15 residues. V was pared by 2 bases and J by 5 bases, with 5 bases of the junction left unmatched.

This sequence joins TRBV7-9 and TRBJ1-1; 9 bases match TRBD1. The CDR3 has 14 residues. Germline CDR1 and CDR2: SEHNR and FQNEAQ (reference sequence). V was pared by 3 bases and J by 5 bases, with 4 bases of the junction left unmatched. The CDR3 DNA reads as TGTGCCAGCAGCTTGACAGGGGGAGGAACTGAAGCTTTCTTT. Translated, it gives CASSLTGGGTEAFF.

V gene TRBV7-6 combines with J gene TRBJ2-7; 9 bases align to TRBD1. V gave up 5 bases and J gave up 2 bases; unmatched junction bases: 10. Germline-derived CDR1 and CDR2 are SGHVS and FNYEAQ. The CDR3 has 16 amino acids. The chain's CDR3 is CASSLVSGQGTYEQYF. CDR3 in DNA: TGTGCCAGCAGCCTAGTATCCGGACAGGGGACCTACGAGCAGTACTTC.

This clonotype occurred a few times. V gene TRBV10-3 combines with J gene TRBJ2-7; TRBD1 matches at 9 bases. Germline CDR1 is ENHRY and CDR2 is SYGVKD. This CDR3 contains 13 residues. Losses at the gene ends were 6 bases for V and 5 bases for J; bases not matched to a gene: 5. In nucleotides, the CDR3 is TGTGCCATCAGGTACGGGACAGGGAACGAGCAGTACTTC. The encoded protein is CAIRYGTGNEQYF.

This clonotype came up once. DNA for the CDR3: TGTGCCAGCAGTACGATGACAGGTCCCAAGGCCGAGCAGTACTTC. Protein sequence: CASSTMTGPKAEQYF. This chain connects TRBV27 to TRBJ2-1; D might be TRBD1 (6 bases). Near its end, the DNA agrees better with TRBJ2-7, so the J call may be wrong. The CDR3 sequence is 15 residues long. Germline CDR1 MNHEY, CDR2 SMNVEV (reference sequence).

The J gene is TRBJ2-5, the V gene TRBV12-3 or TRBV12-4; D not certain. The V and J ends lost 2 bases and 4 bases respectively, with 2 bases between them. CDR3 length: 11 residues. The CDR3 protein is CASSLSETQYF. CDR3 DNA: TGTGCCAGCAGTTTATCAGAGACCCAGTACTTC.

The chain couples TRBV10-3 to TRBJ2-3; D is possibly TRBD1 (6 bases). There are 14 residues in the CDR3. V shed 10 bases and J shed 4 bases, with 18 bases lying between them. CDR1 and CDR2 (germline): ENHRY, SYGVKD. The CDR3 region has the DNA TGTGCCACAGTCTCAGGGGTTTGGGCAGATACGCAGTATTTT. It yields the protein CATVSGVWADTQYF.

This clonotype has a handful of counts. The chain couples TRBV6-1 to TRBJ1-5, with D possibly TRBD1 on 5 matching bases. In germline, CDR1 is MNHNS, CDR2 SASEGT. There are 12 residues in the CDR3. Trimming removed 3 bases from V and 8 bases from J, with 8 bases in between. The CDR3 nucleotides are TGTGCCAGCAGTGAGGACATAGAGCCCCAGCATTTT. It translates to CASSEDIEPQHF.